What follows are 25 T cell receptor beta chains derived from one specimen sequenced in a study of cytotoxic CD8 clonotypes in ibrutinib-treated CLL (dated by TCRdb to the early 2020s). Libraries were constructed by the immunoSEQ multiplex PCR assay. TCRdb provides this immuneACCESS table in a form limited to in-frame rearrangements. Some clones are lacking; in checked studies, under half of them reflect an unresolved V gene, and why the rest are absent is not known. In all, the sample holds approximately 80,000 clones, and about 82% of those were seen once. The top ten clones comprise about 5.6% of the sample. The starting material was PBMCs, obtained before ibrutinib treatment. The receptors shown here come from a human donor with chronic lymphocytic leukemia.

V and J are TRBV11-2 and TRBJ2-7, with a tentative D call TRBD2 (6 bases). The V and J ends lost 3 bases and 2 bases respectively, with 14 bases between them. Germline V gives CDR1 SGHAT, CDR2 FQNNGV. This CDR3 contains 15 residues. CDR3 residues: CASSFESGRTYEQYF. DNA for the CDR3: TGTGCCAGCAGCTTCGAGAGCGGGCGGACCTACGAGCAGTACTTC.

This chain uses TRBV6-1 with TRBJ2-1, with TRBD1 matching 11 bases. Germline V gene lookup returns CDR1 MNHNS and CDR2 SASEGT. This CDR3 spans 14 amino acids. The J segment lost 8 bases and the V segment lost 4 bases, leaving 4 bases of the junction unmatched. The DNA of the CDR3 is TGTGCCAGCAGTGTGGACAGGGGGCCGGATGAGCAGTTCTTC. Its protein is CASSVDRGPDEQFF.

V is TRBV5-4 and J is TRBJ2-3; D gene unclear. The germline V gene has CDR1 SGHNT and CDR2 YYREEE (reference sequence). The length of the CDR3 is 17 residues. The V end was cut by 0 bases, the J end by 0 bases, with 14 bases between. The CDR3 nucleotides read TGTGCCAGCAGCTTGGGGCCACAAGGTACTAGCACAGATACGCAGTATTTT. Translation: CASSLGPQGTSTDTQYF.

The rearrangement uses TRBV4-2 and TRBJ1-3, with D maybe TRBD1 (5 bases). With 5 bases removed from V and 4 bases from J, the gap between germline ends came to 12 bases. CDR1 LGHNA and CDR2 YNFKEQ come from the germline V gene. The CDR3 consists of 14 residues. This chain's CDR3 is CASSEIRAGNTIYF. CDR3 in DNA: TGTGCCAGCAGCGAGATCAGGGCGGGAAACACCATATATTTT.

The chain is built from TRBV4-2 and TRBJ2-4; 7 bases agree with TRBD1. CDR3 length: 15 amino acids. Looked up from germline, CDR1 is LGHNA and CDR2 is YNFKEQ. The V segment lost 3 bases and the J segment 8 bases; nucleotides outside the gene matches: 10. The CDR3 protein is CASSQTRQGRDIQYF. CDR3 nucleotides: TGTGCCAGCAGCCAGACCAGACAGGGAAGGGACATTCAGTACTTC.

This CDR3 reads CASSKDILYEQYF. The CDR3 DNA sequence: TGTGCCAGTAGTAAGGACATACTCTACGAGCAGTACTTC. The chain recombines TRBV19 with TRBJ2-7, with a possible D match to TRBD1 (5 bases). The germline V gene encodes CDR1 LNHDA and CDR2 SQIVND (reference sequence). Trimming left V 4 bases short and J 3 bases short, with 10 bases between. The CDR3 runs to 13 residues.

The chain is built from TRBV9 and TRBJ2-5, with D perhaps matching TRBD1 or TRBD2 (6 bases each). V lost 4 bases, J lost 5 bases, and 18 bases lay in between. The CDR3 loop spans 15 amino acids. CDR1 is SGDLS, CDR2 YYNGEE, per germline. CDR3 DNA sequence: TGTGCCAGCAGCCCGGGCGTTGGGGGGCAGGAGACCCAGTACTTC. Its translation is CASSPGVGGQETQYF.

The chain's CDR3 is CASSLSGTGYNEQFF. The CDR3 bases are TGTGCCAGCAGCTTAAGTGGGACAGGGTACAATGAGCAGTTCTTC. The V gene is TRBV7-2, the J gene TRBJ2-1, with TRBD1 identical over 9 bases. The germline gives CDR1 SGHTA, CDR2 FQGNSA. This CDR3 is built from 15 residues. The J segment lost 4 bases and the V segment lost 2 bases, leaving 3 bases of the junction unmatched.

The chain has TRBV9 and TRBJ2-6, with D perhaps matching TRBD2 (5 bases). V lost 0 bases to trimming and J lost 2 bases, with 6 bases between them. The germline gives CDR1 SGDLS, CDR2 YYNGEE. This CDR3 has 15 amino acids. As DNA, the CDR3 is TGTGCCAGCAGCGTAGAGAGGGCTGGGGCCAACGTCCTGACTTTC. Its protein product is CASSVERAGANVLTF.

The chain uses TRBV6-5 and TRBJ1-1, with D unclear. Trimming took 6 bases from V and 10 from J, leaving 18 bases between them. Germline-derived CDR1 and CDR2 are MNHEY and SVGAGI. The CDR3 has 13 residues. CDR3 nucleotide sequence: TGTGCCAGCAGCCCCAGGACGTTACAGAGAGCTTTCTTT. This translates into CASSPRTLQRAFF.

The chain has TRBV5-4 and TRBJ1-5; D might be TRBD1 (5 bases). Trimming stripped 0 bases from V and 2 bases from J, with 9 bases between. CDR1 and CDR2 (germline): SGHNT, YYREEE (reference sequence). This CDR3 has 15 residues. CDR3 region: CASSLAGAGNQPQHF. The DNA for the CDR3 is TGTGCCAGCAGCTTGGCCGGGGCGGGCAATCAGCCCCAGCATTTT.

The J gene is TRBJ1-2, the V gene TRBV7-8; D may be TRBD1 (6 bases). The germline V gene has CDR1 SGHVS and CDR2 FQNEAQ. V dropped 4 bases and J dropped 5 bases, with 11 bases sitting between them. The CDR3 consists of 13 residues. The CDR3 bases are TGTGCCAGCAGCTCTTTGGACAGTTATGGCTACACCTTC. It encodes CASSSLDSYGYTF.

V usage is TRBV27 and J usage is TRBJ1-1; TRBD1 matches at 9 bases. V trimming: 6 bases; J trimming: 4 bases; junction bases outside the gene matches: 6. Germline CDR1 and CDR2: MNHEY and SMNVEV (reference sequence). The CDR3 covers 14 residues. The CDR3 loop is CASRSNRGRTEAFF. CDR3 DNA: TGTGCCAGCAGATCGAACAGGGGGCGCACTGAAGCTTTCTTT.

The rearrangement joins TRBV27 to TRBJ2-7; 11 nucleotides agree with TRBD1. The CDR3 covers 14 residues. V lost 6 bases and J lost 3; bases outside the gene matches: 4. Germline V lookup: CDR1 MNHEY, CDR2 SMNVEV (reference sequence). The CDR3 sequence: CASRGTGGHYEQYF. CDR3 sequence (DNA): TGTGCCAGCAGGGGGACAGGGGGTCACTACGAGCAGTACTTC.

The CDR3 is CASSLGYNQPQHF. In nucleotides, the CDR3 is TGCGCCAGCAGCTTGGGCTACAATCAGCCCCAGCATTTT. The chain links TRBV5-1 to TRBJ1-5; unclear D gene. The germline V gene has CDR1 SGHRS and CDR2 YFSETQ. The CDR3 runs 13 residues. V was trimmed by 0 bases and J by 3 bases, leaving 4 bases between them.

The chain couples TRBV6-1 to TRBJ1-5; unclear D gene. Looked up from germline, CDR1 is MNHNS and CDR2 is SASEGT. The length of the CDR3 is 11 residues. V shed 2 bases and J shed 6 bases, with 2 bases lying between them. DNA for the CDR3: TGTGCCAGCAGTGAAATTCAGCCCCAGCATTTT. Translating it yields CASSEIQPQHF.

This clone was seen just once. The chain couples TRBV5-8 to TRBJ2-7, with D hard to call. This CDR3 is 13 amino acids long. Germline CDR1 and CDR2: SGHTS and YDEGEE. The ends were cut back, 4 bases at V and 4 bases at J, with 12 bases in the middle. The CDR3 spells CASSLPGDYEQYF. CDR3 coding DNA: TGTGCCAGCAGCCTTCCCGGCGATTACGAGCAGTACTTC.

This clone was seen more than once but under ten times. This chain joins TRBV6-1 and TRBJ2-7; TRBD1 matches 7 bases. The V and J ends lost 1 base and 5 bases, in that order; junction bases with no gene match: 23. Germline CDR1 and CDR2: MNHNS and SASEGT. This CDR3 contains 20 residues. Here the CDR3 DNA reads TGTGCCAGCAGTGAAGACCTTGGACAGGTAAAGGTTTTAAGGGTCCACGAGCAGTACTTC. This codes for CASSEDLGQVKVLRVHEQYF.

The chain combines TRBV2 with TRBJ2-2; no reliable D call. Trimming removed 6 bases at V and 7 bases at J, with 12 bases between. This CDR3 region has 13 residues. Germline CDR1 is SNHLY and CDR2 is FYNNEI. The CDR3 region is CASRPDGGGELFF. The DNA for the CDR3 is TGTGCCAGCAGGCCGGATGGCGGCGGGGAGCTGTTTTTT. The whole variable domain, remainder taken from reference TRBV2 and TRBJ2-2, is EPEVTQTPSHQVTQMGQEVILRCVPISNHLYFYWYRQILGQKVEFLVSFYNNEISEKSEIFDDQFSVERPDGSNFTLKIRSTKLEDSAMYFCASRPDGGGELFFGEGSRLTVL.

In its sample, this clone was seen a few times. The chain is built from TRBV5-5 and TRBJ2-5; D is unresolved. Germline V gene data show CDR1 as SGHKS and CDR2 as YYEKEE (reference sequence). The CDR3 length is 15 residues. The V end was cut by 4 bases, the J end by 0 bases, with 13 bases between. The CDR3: CASSADMAYQETQYF. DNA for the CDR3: TGTGCCAGCAGCGCTGACATGGCGTACCAAGAGACCCAGTACTTC.

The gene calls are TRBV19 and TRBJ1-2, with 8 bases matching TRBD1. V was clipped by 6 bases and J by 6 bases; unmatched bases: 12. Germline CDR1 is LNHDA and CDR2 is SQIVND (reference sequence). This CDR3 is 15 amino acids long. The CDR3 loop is CASRPIGQGANGYTF. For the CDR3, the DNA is TGTGCCAGTAGGCCGATCGGACAGGGCGCGAATGGCTACACCTTC. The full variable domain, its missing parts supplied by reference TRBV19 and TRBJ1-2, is DGGITQSPKYLFRKEGQNVTLSCEQNLNHDAMYWYRQDPGQGLRLIYYSQIVNDFQKGDIAEGYSVSREKKESFPLTVTSAQKNPTAFYLCASRPIGQGANGYTFGSGTRLTVV.

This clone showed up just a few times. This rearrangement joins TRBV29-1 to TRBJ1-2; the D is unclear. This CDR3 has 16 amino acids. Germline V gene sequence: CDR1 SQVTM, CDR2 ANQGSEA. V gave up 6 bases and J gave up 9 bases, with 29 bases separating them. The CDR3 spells CSVVWRVGPAMVSYTF. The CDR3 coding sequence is TGCAGCGTGGTCTGGAGGGTCGGGCCTGCTATGGTGAGCTACACCTTC.

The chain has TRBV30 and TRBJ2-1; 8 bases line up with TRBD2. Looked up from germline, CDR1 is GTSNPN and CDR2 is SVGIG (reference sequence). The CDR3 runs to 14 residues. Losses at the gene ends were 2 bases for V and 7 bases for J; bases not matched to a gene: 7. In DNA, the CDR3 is TGTGCCTGGAGTCAGCCAGCGGGGGAGAATGAGCAGTTCTTC. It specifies CAWSQPAGENEQFF. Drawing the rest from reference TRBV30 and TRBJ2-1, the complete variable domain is SQTIHQWPATLVQPVGSPLSLECTVEGTSNPNLYWYRQAAGRGLQLLFYSVGIGQISSEVPQNLSASRPQDRQFILSSKKLLLSDSGFYLCAWSQPAGENEQFFGPGTRLTVL.

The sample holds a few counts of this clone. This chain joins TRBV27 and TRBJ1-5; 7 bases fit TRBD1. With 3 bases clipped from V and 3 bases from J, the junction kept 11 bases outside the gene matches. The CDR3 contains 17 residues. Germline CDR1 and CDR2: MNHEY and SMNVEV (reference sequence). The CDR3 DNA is TGTGCCAGCAGTTTTCACGGCGCAGGGGGGAACAATCAGCCCCAGCATTTT. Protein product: CASSFHGAGGNNQPQHF.

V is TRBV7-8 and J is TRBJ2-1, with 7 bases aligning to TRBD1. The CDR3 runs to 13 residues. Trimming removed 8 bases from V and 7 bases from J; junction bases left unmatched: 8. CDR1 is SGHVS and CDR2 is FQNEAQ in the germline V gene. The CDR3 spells CASRQGPANEQFF. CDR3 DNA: TGTGCCAGCCGACAGGGCCCGGCGAATGAGCAGTTCTTC.